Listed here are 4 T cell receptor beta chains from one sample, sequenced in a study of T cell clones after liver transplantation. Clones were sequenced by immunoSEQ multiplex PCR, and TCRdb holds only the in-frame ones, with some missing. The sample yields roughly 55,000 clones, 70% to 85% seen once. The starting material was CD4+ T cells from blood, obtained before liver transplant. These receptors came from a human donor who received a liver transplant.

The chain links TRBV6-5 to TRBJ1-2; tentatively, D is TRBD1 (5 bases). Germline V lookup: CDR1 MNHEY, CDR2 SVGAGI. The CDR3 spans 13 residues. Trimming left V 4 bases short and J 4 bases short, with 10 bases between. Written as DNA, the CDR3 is TGTGCCAGCAGTTCCCTAGACAGCTATGGCTACACCTTC. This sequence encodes CASSSLDSYGYTF.

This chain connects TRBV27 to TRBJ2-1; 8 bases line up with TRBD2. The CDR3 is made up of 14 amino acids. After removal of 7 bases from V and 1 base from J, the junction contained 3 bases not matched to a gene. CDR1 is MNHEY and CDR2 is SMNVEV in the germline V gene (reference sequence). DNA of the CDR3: TGTGCCAGCAACCGCGGGGGGTCCTACAATGAGCAGTTCTTC. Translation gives CASNRGGSYNEQFF.

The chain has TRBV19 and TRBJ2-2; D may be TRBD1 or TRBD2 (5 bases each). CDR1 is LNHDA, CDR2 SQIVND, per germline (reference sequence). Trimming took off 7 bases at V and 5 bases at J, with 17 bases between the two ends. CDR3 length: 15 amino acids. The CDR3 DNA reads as TGTGCCAGTACCCCCGGGGCAGATTTTACCGGGGAGCTGTTTTTT. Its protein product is CASTPGADFTGELFF.

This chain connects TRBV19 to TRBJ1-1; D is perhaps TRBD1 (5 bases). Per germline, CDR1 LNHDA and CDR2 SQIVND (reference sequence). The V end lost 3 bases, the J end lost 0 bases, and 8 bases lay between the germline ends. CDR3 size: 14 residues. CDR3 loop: CASSMGVMNTEAFF. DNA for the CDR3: TGTGCCAGTAGTATGGGGGTTATGAACACTGAAGCTTTCTTT.